A single sample gave rise to the 8 T cell receptor beta chains below, sequenced in a study of CD8+ T cells in alopecia areata. Extraction of RNA preceded its reverse transcription into cDNA, which served as the sequencing template. Method: immunoSEQ multiplex PCR; TCRdb's copy keeps in-frame clones and lacks some. This repertoire holds about 110,000 clones, and none appear only once. The specimen was lesional skin. All receptors derive from a C3H/HeJ mouse with alopecia areata. The MHC haplotype of this mouse line is H2-k.

A note on this clone: Here the gene names and germline are mouse. The sequence runs out 4 residues before the end of the CDR3; the remainder is reconstructed from the germline J gene. The chain couples TRBV13-2 to TRBJ2-5, with TRBD2 matching over 8 bases. CDR1 and CDR2 (germline): NNHNN, SYGAGS (reference sequence). The CDR3 is 14 residues long. The CDR3 DNA, read in part, is TGTGCCAGCGGTGATGACTGGGGGAGAGAC. It specifies CASGDDWGRD. The full CDR3 protein reads CASGDDWGRDTQYF.

On this clone itself: Genes and germline are mouse. The read gets to within 4 residues of the CDR3 end, and the germline J gene fills in the rest. The J gene is TRBJ2-7, the V gene TRBV19, with 8 nucleotides matching TRBD2. CDR3 length: 14 residues. Germline CDR1 is FNHDT and CDR2 is SITEND (reference sequence). The part of the CDR3 DNA that was read is TGTGCCAGCAGTGAGACTGGGGTACCATAT. Translating it yields CASSETGVPY. From start to end, the CDR3 is CASSETGVPYEQYF.

This clone showed up just a few times. Gene names denote mouse genes. The CDR3 end falls 4 residues outside the read, so it is completed with the germline J gene. The V gene is TRBV13-1, the J gene TRBJ2-5, with 9 bases matching TRBD2. The CDR3 has 12 residues. Germline values: CDR1 NSHNY, CDR2 SYGAGN. The CDR3 bases that were read are TGTGCCAGCAAGGGACTGGGAGAC. The encoded protein is CASKGLGD. The entire CDR3 is CASKGLGDTQYF.

This clone was counted at least ten times. Mouse germline and gene names are used. The CDR3 end falls 4 residues outside the read, so it is completed with the germline J gene. The chain carries TRBV13-3 and TRBJ1-2; TRBD1 agrees at 7 bases. With 0 bases clipped from V and 2 bases from J, the junction kept 4 bases outside the gene matches. CDR3 length: 15 amino acids. Germline-derived CDR1 and CDR2 are NNHDY and SYVADS. Here the CDR3 reads CASSDGGGRNSDYTF. The covered CDR3 bases are TGTGCCAGCAGTGATGGAGGGGGCAGGAACTCC.

For this clone: The listed genes are named as in mouse. The read halts 4 residues ahead of the CDR3 end, with the missing end drawn from the germline J gene. The gene calls are TRBV16 and TRBJ1-1; possibly TRBD1 for D (6 bases). Trimming removed 1 base from V and 3 bases from J, with 9 bases in between. The CDR3 has 14 amino acids. Per germline, CDR1 SGHSA and CDR2 FRNQAP. The CDR3 here is CASSLGGADTEVFF. The sequenced part of the CDR3 DNA is TGTGCAAGCAGCTTAGGGGGGGCTGACACA.

As for this clone: Mouse germline and gene names are used. The read gets to within 4 residues of the CDR3 end, and the germline J gene fills in the rest. The J gene is TRBJ1-2, the V gene TRBV13-3; the D gene is possibly TRBD1 (5 bases). Trimming took off 1 base at V and 4 bases at J, with 11 bases between the two ends. Germline V lookup: CDR1 NNHDY, CDR2 SYVADS. The CDR3 extends over 14 amino acids. The CDR3: CASSDPGSGSDYTF. The CDR3 DNA, read in part, is TGTGCCAGCAGTGATCCAGGGTCTGGCTCC.

Turning to this clone: Gene labels here are mouse ones. The CDR3 extends 4 residues past the end of the read, so its final part is completed from the germline J gene. This chain links TRBV14 with TRBJ2-1; TRBD1 aligns across 8 bases. CDR3 length equals 14 residues. Germline V gene data show CDR1 as SGHDT and CDR2 as FRDEAV. The CDR3 loop is CASSFSGQGAEQFF. CDR3 DNA (partial): TGTGCCAGCAGTTTCTCCGGACAGGGCGCT.

This clone has at least ten counts. The protein here is the DNA translation, as the TCRdb protein differs from it at residue 12. Gene names and germline refer to mouse. The CDR3 end is not reached by the read, which stops 3 residues before it; the germline J gene fills it in. The sample contains more than one DNA sequence encoding this CDR3. The chain joins TRBV13-3 to TRBJ1-6, with D unclear. TRBJ1-6 is labeled an ORF, and its function is uncertain. Germline assignment: CDR1 NNHDY and CDR2 SYVADS. Trimming stripped 2 bases from V and 0 bases from J, with 6 bases between. The CDR3 is 15 residues long. CDR3 region: CASSESSSYNSPLYF. CDR3 DNA (partial): TGTGCCAGCAGTGAATCATCTTCCTATAATTCGCCC.